Here is one T cell receptor (beta chain) with its context. There is no known antigen for this receptor. The record has no base qualities; no much larger clone is one base away. The data were taken from a study of blood T cell repertoires in COVID-19 (dated by TCRdb to the early 2020s). Describing the broader study: Samples covering the acute and convalescent phases of COVID-19 were provided by collaborators in the United States, Italy and Spain. Deeply sampled blood TCRbeta repertoires from subjects exposed to, actively infected with, or recovered from COVID-19 were included in the dataset. The repertoires were made available in a free public database intended to serve as a resource for research on the immune response to SARS-CoV-2. Samples came from the ongoing ImmuneRACE study (first 160 participants) plus 1,254 subjects from 6 global collaborators. Sample metadata almost always included a de-identified subject ID, COVID-19 status, age in years and sex. The prospective study material was composed of cDNA or gDNA derived from T cells, B-cell-depleted T cells, or PBMCs. Where HLA class I and class II types were available, the types were taken from metadata supplied by the sample provider, not from assay-based typing. Overall study outcomes, separate from this receptor: The quantity of clinical and demographic metadata differed by source and by participant and was supplied without curation.

TCRbeta CDR3 regions were amplified from genomic DNA using the immunoSEQ Assay, a bias-controlled multiplex PCR. For the original study's pipeline: Within the assay, amplification of reference gene primers was used to estimate how many nucleated cells each sample contained. To quantify the absolute abundance of each unique TCRbeta CDR3 rearrangement, sequence reads were collapsed and filtered. For each sample, productive Simpson clonality was calculated by taking the square root of Simpson's diversity index across productive rearrangements. What TCRdb holds here is the immuneACCESS table cut down to in-frame rearrangements. Part of the clones is not present; checked against another copy, under half of the missing clones reflect an unresolved V gene, and the others are unexplained. The V and J calls and the clone size are those of that table, but D and trimming were determined from the DNA. Present in this sample are around 160,000 clones, about four fifths of which were seen just once. The top ten clones comprise about 3.4% of the sample.

The germline V gene (reference sequence) provides CDR1 LGHDT and CDR2 YNNKEL. There are 19 amino acids in the CDR3, from cysteine to phenylalanine inclusive. CDR3 DNA only is kept here, 57 bases in frame from base 1. Trimming takes 0 bases off V and 0 bases off J; junction bases not matched to a gene: 7. In the prospective study, participants were about 18 to 100 years old, resided in 25 or so geographic areas of the United States, and were enrolled through a virtual design. In the prospective study, cohorts were assigned on the basis of participant-reported clinical history obtained from a screening survey and a study questionnaire. For ImmuneRACE Cohort 3, a participant was defined as recovered based on two consecutive negative NP/OP PCR tests, clearance by a healthcare professional, or resolution of symptoms. Mobile phlebotomists in the prospective study collected whole blood, serum and a nasopharyngeal or oropharyngeal swab from every participant. Additional blood draws and questionnaires over a 2-month period could optionally be provided by prospective study participants. Before DNA extraction, blood samples from the prospective study were shipped at room temperature or frozen.

Recombination linked TRBV3-1 (or the pseudogene TRBV3-2) to TRBJ2-4, and 11 junction bases match TRBD2. Sequences were obtained from PBMCs or T cells enriched from blood (not recorded which). This receptor was taken from a woman aged 60-70 years who had recovered from COVID-19. The CDR3: CASSQDSLAGGLAKNIQYF. The nucleotide sequence is given as TGTGCCAGCAGCCAAGATTCCCTAGCGGGGGGTCTAGCCAAAAACATTCAGTACTTC.